These 27 T cell receptor beta chains came from one sample sequenced in a study of blood T cell repertoires in COVID-19. Here immunoSEQ multiplex PCR was the method, and the copy in TCRdb shows in-frame clones only, minus some. This sample carries more than 200,000 clones, roughly 84% of them seen once, and the ten largest clones take around 4%. The sample was peripheral blood. The receptors originated from a man aged 55 to 70 with acute or convalescent COVID-19.

The chain joins TRBV9 to TRBJ2-7, with 8 bases lining up with TRBD1. V lost 4 bases to trimming and J lost 2 bases; unmatched junction nucleotides: 5. The CDR3 spans 14 residues. Germline values: CDR1 SGDLS, CDR2 YYNGEE. In DNA, the CDR3 is TGTGCCAGCAGCCTCGGACAGGGAACCTACGAGCAGTACTTC. Residues: CASSLGQGTYEQYF.

This sequence joins TRBV7-9 and TRBJ2-3, with 7 bases that match TRBD1. This CDR3 comprises 16 residues. The ends lost 2 bases at V and 2 bases at J; junction bases unmatched: 7. CDR1 and CDR2 from the germline V gene are SEHNR and FQNEAQ (reference sequence). The CDR3 nucleotides read TGTGCCAGCAGCTTACCACCGGGACAGACCACAGATACGCAGTATTTT. Translating gives CASSLPPGQTTDTQYF.

The V call is TRBV5-1, the J call TRBJ2-3; maybe TRBD1 (5 bases). The CDR3 covers 16 residues. Trimming took off 0 bases at V and 5 bases at J, with 16 bases between the two ends. The germline V gene encodes CDR1 SGHRS and CDR2 YFSETQ. CDR3 in amino acids: CASSLEGRSWGDTQYF. The CDR3 nucleotides are TGCGCCAGCAGCTTGGAGGGGCGGAGTTGGGGAGATACGCAGTATTTT.

The rearrangement joins TRBV5-1 to TRBJ1-2; 8 bases align to TRBD1. The junction had 9 bases not matched to a gene; V was cut back by 4 bases and J by 4 bases. This CDR3 has 15 amino acids. Germline V gene lookup returns CDR1 SGHRS and CDR2 YFSETQ. The CDR3 region is CASSDQQGGGYGYTF. In DNA, the CDR3 is TGCGCCAGCAGCGACCAACAGGGGGGCGGCTATGGCTACACCTTC. The whole variable domain, remainder taken from reference TRBV5-1 and TRBJ1-2, is KAGVTQTPRYLIKTRGQQVTLSCSPISGHRSVSWYQQTPGQGLQFLFEYFSETQRNKGNFPGRFSGRQFSNSRSEMNVSTLELGDSALYLCASSDQQGGGYGYTFGSGTRLTVV.

The J gene is TRBJ2-7, the V gene TRBV15, with D possibly being TRBD1 (6 bases). The V gene lost 2 bases and the J gene lost 2 bases, with 10 bases spanning the gap. The CDR3 is made up of 14 amino acids. CDR1 and CDR2 from the germline V gene are LNHNV and YYDKDF (reference sequence). The CDR3 loop is CATSRRTDPYEQYF. The CDR3 nucleotides are TGTGCCACCAGCAGACGGACAGACCCCTACGAGCAGTACTTC.

The chain combines TRBV3-1 (or the pseudogene TRBV3-2) with TRBJ1-4, with D possibly matching TRBD1 (5 bases). The CDR3 is 13 residues long. The V gene lost 3 bases and the J gene lost 4 bases, with 6 bases spanning the gap. Germline CDR1 is LGHDT and CDR2 is YNNKEL (reference sequence). DNA of the CDR3: TGTGCCAGCAGCCAGGGACTTAATGAAAAACTGTTTTTT. Protein product: CASSQGLNEKLFF.

This clone was recorded once. V usage is TRBV24-1 and J usage is TRBJ2-1; 8 positions match TRBD2. The CDR3 covers 14 residues. Germline assignment: CDR1 KGHDR and CDR2 SFDVKD. J was trimmed by 8 bases and V by 5 bases; bases with no gene match: 7. Written as DNA, the CDR3 is TGTGCCACCAGTGTGGGGGGACTAGGTGATGAGCAGTTCTTC. Protein: CATSVGGLGDEQFF.

The chain is built from TRBV5-1 and TRBJ2-3, with D possibly being TRBD1 (6 bases). The V and J ends lost 0 bases and 2 bases respectively, with 10 bases between them. Per the germline V gene, CDR1 is SGHRS and CDR2 is YFSETQ. The CDR3 spans 15 residues. The CDR3 sequence is CASSLGQVDTDTQYF. CDR3 bases: TGCGCCAGCAGCTTGGGACAGGTCGACACAGATACGCAGTATTTT.

The gene calls are TRBV18 and TRBJ1-2, with D unresolved. V gave up 0 bases and J gave up 1 base, with 6 bases separating them. The germline CDR1 and CDR2 sequences are KGHSH and LQKENI. The CDR3 runs 14 residues. CDR3 region: CASSPPGSNYGYTF. In DNA, the CDR3 is TGTGCCAGCTCACCACCGGGCAGTAACTATGGCTACACCTTC.

The chain recombines TRBV10-2 with TRBJ2-1; D is unresolved. Germline V gives CDR1 WSHSY, CDR2 SAAADI. The V and J ends lost 0 bases and 9 bases respectively, with 6 bases between them. This CDR3 has 12 amino acids. The CDR3 loop reads CASSESAVEQFF. The DNA for the CDR3 is TGCGCCAGCAGTGAGTCCGCGGTTGAGCAGTTCTTC.

This chain uses TRBV7-2 with TRBJ2-2; the match to TRBD2 covers 14 bases. CDR1 and CDR2 (germline): SGHTA, FQGNSA. There are 15 residues in the CDR3. Trimming took 5 bases from V and 8 from J; bases not matched to a gene: 4. CDR3 sequence: CASSQTSGRVGELFF. CDR3 DNA sequence: TGTGCCAGCAGCCAGACTAGCGGGAGGGTTGGGGAGCTGTTTTTT.

The DNA for the CDR3 is TGCGCCAGCAGCCTGGGGGCGGGAGGGAACCTGGTCTACGAGCAGTACTTC. This encodes CASSLGAGGNLVYEQYF. This sequence joins TRBV5-1 and TRBJ2-7; 9 positions match TRBD2. CDR3 length equals 17 residues. Per germline, CDR1 SGHRS and CDR2 YFSETQ. V lost 4 bases, J lost 3 bases, and 14 bases stayed unmatched.

Only one count was recorded for this clone. Other DNA variants within this sample encode the same CDR3. The chain couples TRBV5-4 to TRBJ2-5, with D perhaps TRBD2 (6 bases). This CDR3 has 14 residues. The V and J ends lost 2 bases and 2 bases respectively, with 10 bases between them. Germline CDR1 is SGHNT and CDR2 is YYREEE (reference sequence). The CDR3 sequence: CASSLGGTQETQYF. The CDR3 DNA follows: TGTGCCAGCAGCTTAGGCGGGACTCAAGAGACCCAGTACTTC.

J is TRBJ1-5 and V is TRBV21-1; TRBD1, the D gene given by the table, was not confirmed from the DNA. TRBV21-1 is labeled a pseudogene. The CDR3 consists of 15 residues. The CDR3 spells CASSKGGQGNQPQHF. The CDR3 bases are TGTGCCAGCAGCAAAGGCGGACAGGGAAATCAGCCCCAGCATTTT.

The chain employs TRBV5-1 and TRBJ2-2, with 9 bases identical to TRBD1. The CDR3 extends over 16 amino acids. Germline-derived CDR1 and CDR2 are SGHRS and YFSETQ. Trimming cost V 0 bases and J 5 bases; bases outside gene matches: 5. CDR3 nucleotide sequence: TGCGCCAGCAGCTTGGAGGGACAGGGTTTAACCGGGGAGCTGTTTTTT. Translating it yields CASSLEGQGLTGELFF.

The chain employs TRBV5-1 and TRBJ1-5, with D unclear. V was cut by 4 bases and J by 2 bases, with 10 bases left in between. There are 14 residues in the CDR3. Germline values: CDR1 SGHRS, CDR2 YFSETQ. The CDR3 nucleotides read TGCGCCAGCAGCCCGGGGAGGGGCAATCAGCCCCAGCATTTT. It specifies CASSPGRGNQPQHF.

The chain links TRBV6-6 to TRBJ1-2; TRBD1 might be the D (6 bases). With 5 bases removed from V and 0 bases from J, the gap between germline ends came to 19 bases. Germline V gives CDR1 MNHNY, CDR2 SVGAGI (reference sequence). There are 17 residues in the CDR3. CDR3 residues: CASSPTPGARPNYGYTF. As DNA, the CDR3 is TGTGCCAGCAGTCCTACTCCAGGGGCGCGCCCTAACTATGGCTACACCTTC.

The sample holds one count of this clone. This rearrangement joins TRBV28 to TRBJ2-7; 7 bases are shared with TRBD1. The germline CDR1 and CDR2 sequences are MDHEN and SYDVKM. J was trimmed by 2 bases and V by 6 bases; bases with no gene match: 4. This CDR3 contains 13 residues. The CDR3 loop reads CASSLDRAYEQYF. In DNA, the CDR3 is TGTGCCAGCAGCCTTGACAGGGCCTACGAGCAGTACTTC.

J is TRBJ1-1 and V is TRBV5-6; 9 positions agree with TRBD1. V gave up 2 bases and J gave up 6 bases; unmatched junction bases: 5. There are 14 residues in the CDR3. From germline, CDR1 is SGHDT and CDR2 YYEEEE. The CDR3 spells CASSLTGGMAEAFF. The CDR3 DNA follows: TGTGCCAGCAGCTTAACAGGGGGCATGGCTGAAGCTTTCTTT.

This clone appeared a single time. The J gene is TRBJ2-1, the V gene TRBV3-1 (or the pseudogene TRBV3-2); TRBD2 might be the D (6 bases). Per germline, CDR1 LGHDT and CDR2 YNNKEL (reference sequence). The V and J ends lost 4 bases and 5 bases respectively, with 12 bases between them. This CDR3 is 14 amino acids long. CDR3 region: CASSLRTTNNEQFF. The CDR3 DNA sequence: TGTGCCAGCAGCCTACGGACTACCAACAATGAGCAGTTCTTC.

The V call is TRBV18, the J call TRBJ2-7; D gene ambiguous. The CDR3 runs to 14 residues. CDR1 is KGHSH, CDR2 LQKENI, per germline. Trimming took off 0 bases at V and 2 bases at J, with 8 bases between the two ends. The CDR3 DNA reads TGTGCCAGCTCACCACCAGCTACCCCCTACGAGCAGTACTTC. Its translation: CASSPPATPYEQYF.

V usage is TRBV19 and J usage is TRBJ2-2; 11 bases are a match to TRBD1. J lost 4 bases, V lost 5 bases, and 0 bases had no gene match. The CDR3 loop spans 14 amino acids. Germline V lookup: CDR1 LNHDA, CDR2 SQIVND (reference sequence). DNA of the CDR3: TGTGCCAGTAGTGGGACAGGGGGCACCGGGGAGCTGTTTTTT. It yields the protein CASSGTGGTGELFF.

This clone was seen once. The CDR3 DNA follows: TGCGCCAGCAGCTTGAAAGGGACAGATAATTCACCCCTCCACTTT. It is translated as CASSLKGTDNSPLHF. The chain links TRBV5-1 to TRBJ1-6; 7 nucleotides line up with TRBD1. In germline, CDR1 is SGHRS, CDR2 YFSETQ. Trimming took 1 base from V and 5 from J; bases not matched to a gene: 3. The CDR3 has 15 amino acids.

The V call is TRBV19, the J call TRBJ2-2; a possible D gene is TRBD2 (5 bases). V gave up 6 bases and J gave up 6 bases, with 11 bases separating them. The CDR3 sequence is 13 residues long. Germline CDR1 and CDR2: LNHDA and SQIVND (reference sequence). The CDR3 spells CASRALDAGELFF. CDR3 nucleotide sequence: TGTGCCAGTAGAGCACTAGACGCCGGGGAGCTGTTTTTT. The whole variable domain, filled in from reference TRBV19 and TRBJ2-2, reads DGGITQSPKYLFRKEGQNVTLSCEQNLNHDAMYWYRQDPGQGLRLIYYSQIVNDFQKGDIAEGYSVSREKKESFPLTVTSAQKNPTAFYLCASRALDAGELFFGEGSRLTVL.

The table lists this clone with a count of one. This chain uses TRBV7-2 with TRBJ1-6, with D possibly matching TRBD1 (5 bases). Deletions cut 5 bases from V and 5 bases from J, with 16 bases between. The CDR3 covers 16 residues. CDR1 and CDR2 (germline): SGHTA, FQGNSA. The CDR3 DNA is TGTGCCAGCAGCGTGCAGGGTACGCTAAATAATTCACCCCTCCACTTT. This gives the protein CASSVQGTLNNSPLHF.

The chain combines TRBV2 with TRBJ2-7, with 7 bases fitting TRBD2. The CDR3 consists of 13 residues. J gave up 6 bases and V 7 bases, and 9 bases lay outside the gene matches. Germline V CDR1 and CDR2: SNHLY, FYNNEI. The CDR3 region is CASTSPGGGEQYF. CDR3 bases: TGTGCCAGCACCTCCCCTGGGGGGGGCGAGCAGTACTTC.

The chain couples TRBV5-1 to TRBJ2-1; tentative D call: TRBD2 (6 bases). V lost 3 bases and J 4 bases, leaving 17 bases between the germline ends. The CDR3 contains 16 residues. The germline CDR1 and CDR2 sequences are SGHRS and YFSETQ. For the CDR3, the DNA is TGCGCCAGCAGCTCCCCCGGGGTAGCGGAGTACAATGAGCAGTTCTTC. It specifies CASSSPGVAEYNEQFF.